The 27 T cell receptor beta chains listed next were all sequenced from one sample in a study of neoadjuvant anti-PD-1 for oral cavity cancer. Measured with immunoSEQ multiplex PCR; TCRdb has only the in-frame clones, and not every one. The sample shows about 13,000 clones, about 64% of them seen only once. The sample here was PBMCs, taken before nivolumab (anti-PD-1) treatment. The receptors come from a person between 40 and 85 years old with oral cavity squamous cell carcinoma.

The CDR3 nucleotides read TGCGCCAGCAAGAAAGCGGGGGGCTATCAGTACGAGCAGTACTTC. It codes for CASKKAGGYQYEQYF. The V gene is TRBV4-1, the J gene TRBJ2-7; 9 nucleotides agree with TRBD2. Germline V lookup: CDR1 MGHRA, CDR2 YSYEKL. CDR3 length equals 15 residues. The junction had 11 bases not matched to a gene; V was cut back by 7 bases and J by 4 bases.

The chain is built from TRBV27 and TRBJ2-6; D might be TRBD2 (5 bases). Germline V gene data show CDR1 as MNHEY and CDR2 as SMNVEV (reference sequence). Trimming pared 5 bases from V and 0 bases from J, leaving 11 bases between. The CDR3 is made up of 16 amino acids. CDR3 coding DNA: TGTGCCAGCAGTCCCCGGGGAATCTCTGGGGCCAACGTCCTGACTTTC. This sequence encodes CASSPRGISGANVLTF.

This clone was seen a single time. The chain carries TRBV10-2 and TRBJ2-5; no firm D call. Germline V gene sequence: CDR1 WSHSY, CDR2 SAAADI. The CDR3 is made up of 13 amino acids. Between the trimmed V and J ends, which lost 5 bases and 1 base, there was a span of 8 bases. The DNA of the CDR3 is TGCGCCAGCAGTCAAACAGCCCAAGAGACCCAGTACTTC. Translating gives CASSQTAQETQYF.

The CDR3 region is CASSSRTGGDEQYF. The CDR3 region has the DNA TGTGCCAGCAGCTCCAGGACAGGGGGCGACGAGCAGTACTTC. The gene calls are TRBV5-4 and TRBJ2-7, with TRBD1 matching over 11 bases. CDR1 is SGHNT, CDR2 YYREEE, per germline (reference sequence). The trim removed 3 bases at V and 5 bases at J, leaving 4 bases unmatched. The CDR3 has 14 amino acids.

This clone was detected a few times. The CDR3 nucleotides are TGCGCCAGCAGCGCCCAGACAGGGGCAACGGGAAACACCATATATTTT. This codes for CASSAQTGATGNTIYF. V usage is TRBV5-1 and J usage is TRBJ1-3; 8 bases fit TRBD1. This CDR3 spans 16 amino acids. The V gene's germline CDR1 is SGHRS and CDR2 YFSETQ. V gave up 4 bases and J gave up 4 bases; unmatched junction bases: 10.

As for this clone: One junction end disagrees with the germline gene, perhaps due to a read error. V usage is TRBV7-7 and J usage is TRBJ2-6; D gene uncertain. The CDR3 has 17 amino acids. From germline, CDR1 is SSHAT and CDR2 FNYEAQ (reference sequence). This CDR3 reads CASSLEVPGTGANVLTF. The CDR3 DNA reads as TGTGCTAGCAGCTTAGAGGTTCCGGGTACTGGGGCCAACGTCCTGACTTTC.

There are a few counts of this clone. The chain combines TRBV9 with TRBJ1-2; D is uncertain. The CDR3 length is 16 residues. Trimming stripped 3 bases from V and 2 bases from J, with 17 bases between. CDR1 and CDR2 from the germline V gene are SGDLS and YYNGEE. The CDR3, as DNA: TGTGCCAGCAGCGCGCGGCCCTCCCGCGGGAACTATGGCTACACCTTC. Translation: CASSARPSRGNYGYTF.

In its sample, this clone was seen a few times. This chain connects TRBV5-1 to TRBJ1-2, with a possible D match to TRBD1 (6 bases). Trimming pared 1 base from V and 10 bases from J, leaving 14 bases between. From germline, CDR1 is SGHRS and CDR2 YFSETQ. This CDR3 contains 13 residues. The CDR3 sequence: CASSLYGDIFYTF. For the CDR3, the DNA is TGCGCCAGCAGCTTGTACGGGGACATCTTCTACACCTTC. Filled out from reference TRBV5-1 and TRBJ1-2, the complete variable domain reads KAGVTQTPRYLIKTRGQQVTLSCSPISGHRSVSWYQQTPGQGLQFLFEYFSETQRNKGNFPGRFSGRQFSNSRSEMNVSTLELGDSALYLCASSLYGDIFYTFGSGTRLTVV.

The CDR3 coding sequence is TGTGCCAGCTGCATAGGGTCAGATACGCAGTATTTT. The encoded protein is CASCIGSDTQYF. The V and J genes are TRBV11-2 and TRBJ2-3, with D uncertain. The CDR3 has 12 residues. Trimming removed 8 bases at V and 4 bases at J, with 10 bases between. Germline V gives CDR1 SGHAT, CDR2 FQNNGV.

The chain carries TRBV4-1 and TRBJ2-3; D may match TRBD1 or TRBD2 (5 bases each). The CDR3 contains 17 residues. Germline-derived CDR1 and CDR2 are MGHRA and YSYEKL. Trimming stripped 3 bases from V and 0 bases from J, with 16 bases between. The CDR3 spells CASSHWGRESSTDTQYF. As DNA, the CDR3 is TGCGCCAGCAGCCATTGGGGGAGAGAGTCTAGCACAGATACGCAGTATTTT.

The CDR3 protein is CASSGTTANTGELFF. CDR3 sequence (DNA): TGTGCCAGCAGCGGGACCACTGCGAACACCGGGGAGCTGTTTTTT. The rearrangement links TRBV9 to TRBJ2-2, with D unclear. Germline lookup yields CDR1 SGDLS and CDR2 YYNGEE. Deletions cut 3 bases from V and 0 bases from J, with 9 bases between. The CDR3 runs to 15 residues.

J is TRBJ2-7 and V is TRBV15; D not certain. V lost 3 bases and J 2 bases, leaving 8 bases between the germline ends. The CDR3 covers 13 residues. Germline V lookup: CDR1 LNHNV, CDR2 YYDKDF (reference sequence). The CDR3 bases are TGTGCCACCAGCAGTGGCTCGACCTACGAGCAGTACTTC. The encoded protein is CATSSGSTYEQYF.

This clone was detected once. The chain is built from TRBV10-3 and TRBJ2-7; 10 bases fit TRBD1. Germline assignment: CDR1 ENHRY and CDR2 SYGVKD. The CDR3 length is 14 residues. V lost 4 bases and J lost 6; bases outside the gene matches: 6. CDR3 nucleotide sequence: TGTGCCATCAGTGTAGGACAGGGGGACGGCGAGCAGTACTTC. Translation gives CAISVGQGDGEQYF.

CDR3 residues: CASKGALGVGGYTF. DNA for the CDR3: TGTGCCAGCAAAGGGGCCCTGGGGGTCGGTGGCTACACCTTC. The chain couples TRBV2 to TRBJ1-2, with a possible D match to TRBD1 (5 bases). The CDR3 consists of 14 residues. Germline V gene sequence: CDR1 SNHLY, CDR2 FYNNEI. V lost 7 bases and J 7 bases, leaving 19 bases between the germline ends.

This clone was seen more than once but under ten times. The genes are TRBV5-4 and TRBJ1-2; D possibly corresponds to TRBD1 (6 bases). V was trimmed by 2 bases and J by 4 bases, leaving 9 bases between them. Germline V gene sequence: CDR1 SGHNT, CDR2 YYREEE (reference sequence). This CDR3 has 13 residues. The CDR3 region is CASSFEGGYGYTF. The DNA for the CDR3 is TGTGCCAGCAGCTTCGAAGGGGGCTATGGCTACACCTTC.

V is TRBV27 and J is TRBJ1-4; perhaps TRBD1 as D (5 bases). Trimming shortened V by 3 bases and J by 7 bases, and 6 bases separated the two germline ends. Germline V gene data show CDR1 as MNHEY and CDR2 as SMNVEV (reference sequence). The CDR3 is made up of 12 amino acids. CDR3 DNA: TGTGCCAGCAGTTTGAGGGGTGAAAAACTGTTTTTT. Translated: CASSLRGEKLFF.

The rearrangement joins TRBV19 to TRBJ1-5, with D possibly being TRBD1 (5 bases). The germline CDR1 and CDR2 sequences are LNHDA and SQIVND (reference sequence). Trimming took 7 bases from V and 5 from J, leaving 12 bases between them. The CDR3 is made up of 13 amino acids. CDR3 DNA: TGTGCCAGTACCCCCGACAGTTATCAGCCCCAGCATTTT. It encodes CASTPDSYQPQHF.

The chain is built from TRBV9 and TRBJ2-2, with a possible D match to TRBD1 (5 bases). The germline V gene has CDR1 SGDLS and CDR2 YYNGEE. The CDR3 totals 16 residues. V gave up 2 bases and J gave up 5 bases, with 16 bases separating them. CDR3 residues: CASSVRAGPLTGELFF. The CDR3 nucleotides read TGTGCCAGCAGCGTCCGGGCAGGGCCCCTGACCGGGGAGCTGTTTTTT.

This chain links TRBV4-1 with TRBJ1-3; D remains unclear. This CDR3 contains 18 residues. Trimming left V 4 bases short and J 0 bases short, with 19 bases between. From germline, CDR1 is MGHRA and CDR2 YSYEKL. CDR3 coding DNA: TGCGCCAGCAGCCGAGTAGTGATTTCAGCCTTCTCTGGAAACACCATATATTTT. Its translation is CASSRVVISAFSGNTIYF.

CDR3 residues: CASSLIGGELFF. The CDR3 region has the DNA TGTGCCAGCAGCCTCATTGGCGGGGAGCTGTTTTTT. J is TRBJ2-2 and V is TRBV7-9, with no clear D. This CDR3 is built from 12 residues. Trimming took 5 bases from V and 7 from J, leaving 8 bases between them. In germline, CDR1 is SEHNR, CDR2 FQNEAQ (reference sequence).

The genes are TRBV6-1 and TRBJ2-5, with TRBD1 identical over 8 bases. The CDR3 has 13 amino acids. Per germline, CDR1 MNHNS and CDR2 SASEGT. J lost 3 bases, V lost 5 bases, and 2 bases had no gene match. The CDR3, as DNA: TGTGCCAGCAGTCAGACAGGGGAAGAGACCCAGTACTTC. This encodes CASSQTGEETQYF.

The rearrangement links TRBV9 to TRBJ2-4; possible D gene TRBD2, 6 bases. This CDR3 region has 16 residues. The germline gives CDR1 SGDLS, CDR2 YYNGEE. Trimming removed 0 bases from V and 2 bases from J, with 12 bases in between. The CDR3 protein is CASSVGPGVSKNIQYF. CDR3 nucleotide sequence: TGTGCCAGCAGCGTAGGTCCGGGAGTTTCCAAAAACATTCAGTACTTC. Based on the CDR3 plus reference TRBV9 and TRBJ2-4, the full variable domain is DSGVTQTPKHLITATGQRVTLRCSPRSGDLSVYWYQQSLDQGLQFLIQYYNGEERAKGNILERFSAQQFPDLHSELNLSSLELGDSALYFCASSVGPGVSKNIQYFGAGTRLSVL.

The genes are TRBV7-8 and TRBJ1-1; possible D gene TRBD1, 5 bases. Germline CDR1 is SGHVS and CDR2 is FQNEAQ. V lost 5 bases and J 7 bases, leaving 17 bases between the germline ends. The CDR3 totals 14 residues. The CDR3: CASSHWAGRDEAFF. The DNA of the CDR3 is TGTGCCAGCAGCCATTGGGCAGGGAGGGATGAAGCTTTCTTT.

The chain employs TRBV28 and TRBJ2-7; TRBD1 is a possible D gene (6 bases). V was pared by 6 bases and J by 4 bases, with 10 bases between. Per the germline V gene, CDR1 is MDHEN and CDR2 is SYDVKM. This CDR3 contains 12 residues. CDR3 region: CASRTTGYEQYF. The DNA of the CDR3 is TGTGCCAGCAGAACGACAGGATACGAGCAGTACTTC.

V usage is TRBV27 and J usage is TRBJ1-4, with 8 bases aligning to TRBD1. Trimming took 5 bases from V and 7 from J; bases not matched to a gene: 6. This CDR3 is built from 14 residues. Germline lookup yields CDR1 MNHEY and CDR2 SMNVEV (reference sequence). In DNA, the CDR3 is TGTGCCAGCAGTACCAGGGGGCGCGTTGAAAAACTGTTTTTT. Translation: CASSTRGRVEKLFF. Full variable domain (rest looked up from reference TRBV27 and TRBJ1-4): EAQVTQNPRYLITVTGKKLTVTCSQNMNHEYMSWYRQDPGLGLRQIYYSMNVEVTDKGDVPEGYKVSRKEKRNFPLILESPSPNQTSLYFCASSTRGRVEKLFFGSGTQLSVL.

This clone was recorded a few times. V is TRBV4-2 and J is TRBJ1-2, with TRBD1 identical over 7 bases. Germline assignment: CDR1 LGHNA and CDR2 YNFKEQ. Trimming at V came to 3 bases and at J to 8 bases, leaving 9 bases not matched to a gene. CDR3 size: 14 residues. As DNA, the CDR3 is TGTGCCAGCAGCCAGAGACAGGGTGAGGGCGGCTACACCTTC. As protein: CASSQRQGEGGYTF.

V is TRBV7-3 and J is TRBJ2-1, with 10 bases aligning to TRBD2. This CDR3 contains 15 residues. The V gene's germline CDR1 is SGHTA and CDR2 FQGTGA. The ends lost 0 bases at V and 10 bases at J; junction bases unmatched: 6. The CDR3 loop is CASSLTLAGQGEQFF. The DNA for the CDR3 is TGTGCCAGCAGCTTAACACTAGCGGGGCAAGGGGAGCAGTTCTTC. The entire variable domain, with the rest obtained from reference TRBV7-3 and TRBJ2-1, is as follows: GAGVSQTPSNKVTEKGKYVELRCDPISGHTALYWYRQSLGQGPEFLIYFQGTGAADDSGLPNDRFFAVRPEGSVSTLKIQRTERGDSAVYLCASSLTLAGQGEQFFGPGTRLTVL.